This TCR beta chain originates from a study of blood T cell repertoires in COVID-19. The method was immunoSEQ multiplex PCR; TCRdb's version includes in-frame clones alone and lacks a portion of them. The data hold approximately 260,000 clones, with nearly 85% observed a single time. This clone was counted only a few times. The CDR3 consists of 15 residues. Per germline, CDR1 LGHDT and CDR2 YNNKEL (reference sequence). The V segment lost 1 base and the J segment 8 bases; nucleotides outside the gene matches: 10. Source material: peripheral blood. This clonotype was sampled from a human donor in a cohort sampled during active COVID-19. V is TRBV3-1 (or the pseudogene TRBV3-2) and J is TRBJ1-2; TRBD1 agrees at 7 bases. The CDR3 coding sequence is TGTGCCAGCAGCCAAGGAGTCAGAGGGGGCTCCGGCTACACCTTC. Protein product: CASSQGVRGGSGYTF.